The 16 T cell receptor beta chains given below trace back to one sample, sequenced in a study of cytomegalovirus exposure and HLA in healthy donors (dated by TCRdb to about 2017). Libraries were prepared through the immunoSEQ multiplex PCR assay. The multiplex PCR relied on a mix of 60 forward primers for TCR Vbeta segments and 13 reverse primers for TCR Jbeta segments. TCRdb took this table from immuneACCESS and kept in-frame rearrangements with V and J called. Such tables lack part of the clones; where checked against another copy, unresolved V genes explain under half of the gap, and the rest is unexplained. The sample has approximately 140,000 clones on record, 78% of them singletons. Of the sample, approximately 2.9% falls within the top ten clones. Sequenced input: PBMCs. The source is a man aged 35 to 55 in good health and CMV-seropositive.

The chain carries TRBV5-1 and TRBJ2-7; 10 bases match TRBD1. Germline values: CDR1 SGHRS, CDR2 YFSETQ. With 3 bases clipped from V and 6 bases from J, the junction kept 6 bases outside the gene matches. The CDR3 is 14 amino acids. The CDR3 here is CASSSTGQGSEQYF. The CDR3 region has the DNA TGCGCCAGCAGCTCGACGGGACAGGGGAGCGAGCAGTACTTC.

To note about this clone: The junction departs from the called germline gene at one end, perhaps through a read error. V and J are TRBV7-9 and TRBJ1-2; D is perhaps TRBD1 (5 bases). In germline, CDR1 is SEHNR, CDR2 FQNEAQ (reference sequence). The CDR3 runs to 15 residues. The CDR3 coding sequence is TGTTCCAGCAGCTCGGGTCAGGGCGCAGACTATGGCTACACCTTC. This gives the protein CSSSSGQGADYGYTF.

The V gene is TRBV4-2, the J gene TRBJ2-7, with 9 positions matching TRBD1. Looked up from germline, CDR1 is LGHNA and CDR2 is YNFKEQ. With 3 bases clipped from V and 4 bases from J, the junction kept 4 bases outside the gene matches. The CDR3 has 14 residues. CDR3 region: CASSQHRGRYEQYF. CDR3 DNA sequence: TGTGCCAGCAGCCAGCACAGGGGGCGGTACGAGCAGTACTTC.

This clone was recorded once. The chain has TRBV27 and TRBJ2-7; possibly TRBD1 for D (6 bases). V lost 7 bases and J lost 3, with 16 bases in between. CDR3 length: 14 amino acids. Germline V gene data show CDR1 as MNHEY and CDR2 as SMNVEV (reference sequence). The CDR3 loop reads CASMGSGALYEQYF. The DNA for the CDR3 is TGTGCCAGCATGGGTTCAGGGGCCCTCTACGAGCAGTACTTC.

The V and J genes are TRBV19 and TRBJ2-1, with D possibly being TRBD2 (5 bases). V dropped 0 bases and J dropped 4 bases, with 16 bases sitting between them. The CDR3 spans 17 residues. Per the germline V gene, CDR1 is LNHDA and CDR2 is SQIVND (reference sequence). The DNA for the CDR3 is TGTGCCAGTAGTATAGATTGGGTGGGAGCTGGTTACAATGAGCAGTTCTTC. Protein product: CASSIDWVGAGYNEQFF. The full variable domain, rest sourced from reference TRBV19 and TRBJ2-1, is DGGITQSPKYLFRKEGQNVTLSCEQNLNHDAMYWYRQDPGQGLRLIYYSQIVNDFQKGDIAEGYSVSREKKESFPLTVTSAQKNPTAFYLCASSIDWVGAGYNEQFFGPGTRLTVL.

V and J are TRBV5-1 and TRBJ2-1; the match to TRBD2 covers 9 bases. With V trimmed by 7 bases and J by 4 bases, 9 bases remained unmatched. The CDR3 has 15 residues. CDR1 SGHRS and CDR2 YFSETQ come from the germline V gene. The CDR3: CASFLGLAQYNEQFF. CDR3 DNA: TGCGCCAGCTTTCTTGGACTAGCGCAATACAATGAGCAGTTCTTC.

The chain recombines TRBV7-9 with TRBJ2-7; maybe TRBD2 (6 bases). Looked up from germline, CDR1 is SEHNR and CDR2 is FQNEAQ (reference sequence). Between the trimmed V and J ends, which lost 2 bases and 0 bases, there was a span of 8 bases. The length of the CDR3 is 14 residues. The CDR3: CASSLIGSSYEQYF. The DNA of the CDR3 is TGTGCCAGCAGCTTAATCGGGAGCTCCTACGAGCAGTACTTC.

The chain joins TRBV6-5 to TRBJ2-1; a weak D match, TRBD1 (5 bases). The CDR3 loop spans 13 amino acids. Trimming cost V 6 bases and J 8 bases, with 14 bases left between them. CDR1 MNHEY and CDR2 SVGAGI come from the germline V gene. CDR3 DNA sequence: TGTGCCAGCAGCCAGGGCCCCCTGGATGAGCAGTTCTTC. Encoded protein: CASSQGPLDEQFF.

The V and J genes are TRBV7-3 and TRBJ2-7; 7 bases fit TRBD2. The tail of the sequence fits TRBJ2-5 better, so the J call may be wrong. CDR3 size: 13 residues. Germline-derived CDR1 and CDR2 are SGHTA and FQGTGA. The CDR3: CASSLNQRGTQYF. CDR3 DNA: TGTGCCAGCAGCTTAAATCAGCGGGGGACCCAGTACTTC.

The V call is TRBV7-2, the J call TRBJ1-3; D gene unclear. V was trimmed by 4 bases and J by 3 bases, leaving 16 bases between them. Germline CDR1 and CDR2: SGHTA and FQGNSA. This CDR3 is 16 amino acids long. CDR3 DNA sequence: TGTGCCAGCAGCTACCAAGTCAACAATTTTGGAAACACCATATATTTT. This encodes CASSYQVNNFGNTIYF.

The chain joins TRBV27 to TRBJ1-2, with D maybe TRBD1 (6 bases). The CDR3 has 14 residues. Per the germline V gene, CDR1 is MNHEY and CDR2 is SMNVEV (reference sequence). Trimming stripped 4 bases from V and 8 bases from J, with 17 bases between. CDR3 region: CASSSLGGARGYTF. In DNA, the CDR3 is TGTGCCAGCAGTTCTCTTGGGGGGGCAAGGGGCTACACCTTC.

The J gene is TRBJ1-4, the V gene TRBV7-9; no firm D call. The V and J ends lost 1 base and 5 bases respectively, with 11 bases between them. There are 15 residues in the CDR3. Germline V gene data show CDR1 as SEHNR and CDR2 as FQNEAQ (reference sequence). The CDR3 reads CASSLVTSPNEKLFF. The DNA for the CDR3 is TGTGCCAGCAGCTTAGTGACTTCCCCGAATGAAAAACTGTTTTTT.

The chain has TRBV30 and TRBJ2-2, with no clear D. CDR1 GTSNPN and CDR2 SVGIG come from the germline V gene (reference sequence). The CDR3 runs to 13 residues. The V end lost 0 bases, the J end lost 5 bases, and 7 bases lay between the germline ends. Here the CDR3 DNA reads TGTGCCTGGAGTGTACAGATGACCGGGGAGCTGTTTTTT. Protein sequence: CAWSVQMTGELFF. Full variable domain (missing parts from reference TRBV30 and TRBJ2-2): SQTIHQWPATLVQPVGSPLSLECTVEGTSNPNLYWYRQAAGRGLQLLFYSVGIGQISSEVPQNLSASRPQDRQFILSSKKLLLSDSGFYLCAWSVQMTGELFFGEGSRLTVL.

This clone was detected only a few times. The gene calls are TRBV27 and TRBJ1-1; tentative D call: TRBD1 (6 bases). Germline-derived CDR1 and CDR2 are MNHEY and SMNVEV (reference sequence). Trimming removed 5 bases at V and 5 bases at J, with 15 bases between. The CDR3 contains 14 residues. The CDR3 is CASSPLTGGTEAFF. The CDR3 DNA is TGTGCCAGCAGTCCGCTGACAGGTGGGACTGAAGCTTTCTTT.

V and J are TRBV5-1 and TRBJ2-4; D is perhaps TRBD1 (5 bases). The CDR3 contains 17 residues. CDR1 and CDR2 (germline): SGHRS, YFSETQ. The V end was cut by 0 bases, the J end by 0 bases, with 13 bases between. The CDR3 DNA reads TGCGCCAGCAGCTTGGAACTCCCAGGGTTAGCCAAAAACATTCAGTACTTC. Translated, it gives CASSLELPGLAKNIQYF.

This clone was counted once. V and J are TRBV28 and TRBJ1-5; a weak D match, TRBD1 (6 bases). The CDR3 is 15 amino acids. Looked up from germline, CDR1 is MDHEN and CDR2 is SYDVKM. The V end lost 7 bases, the J end lost 9 bases, and 22 bases lay between the germline ends. The CDR3 nucleotides are TGTGCCAGCACCCTGGGGGGGGCGGGGGCGAGGCCCCAGCATTTT. This encodes CASTLGGAGARPQHF.